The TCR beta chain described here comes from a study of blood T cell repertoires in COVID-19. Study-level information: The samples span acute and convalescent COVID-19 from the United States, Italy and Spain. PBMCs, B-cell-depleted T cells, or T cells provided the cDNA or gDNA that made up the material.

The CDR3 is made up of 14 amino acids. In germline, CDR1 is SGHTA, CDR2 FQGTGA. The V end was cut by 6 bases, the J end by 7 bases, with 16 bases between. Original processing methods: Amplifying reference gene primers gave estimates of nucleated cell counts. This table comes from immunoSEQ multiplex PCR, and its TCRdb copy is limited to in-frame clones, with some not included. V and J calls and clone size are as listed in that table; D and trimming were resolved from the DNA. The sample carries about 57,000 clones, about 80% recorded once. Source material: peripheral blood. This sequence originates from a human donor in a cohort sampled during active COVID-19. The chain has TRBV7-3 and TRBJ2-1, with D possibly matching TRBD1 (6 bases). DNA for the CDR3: TGTGCCAGCAGTCTTACTCGGGACAAAAATGAGCAGTTCTTC. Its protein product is CASSLTRDKNEQFF.